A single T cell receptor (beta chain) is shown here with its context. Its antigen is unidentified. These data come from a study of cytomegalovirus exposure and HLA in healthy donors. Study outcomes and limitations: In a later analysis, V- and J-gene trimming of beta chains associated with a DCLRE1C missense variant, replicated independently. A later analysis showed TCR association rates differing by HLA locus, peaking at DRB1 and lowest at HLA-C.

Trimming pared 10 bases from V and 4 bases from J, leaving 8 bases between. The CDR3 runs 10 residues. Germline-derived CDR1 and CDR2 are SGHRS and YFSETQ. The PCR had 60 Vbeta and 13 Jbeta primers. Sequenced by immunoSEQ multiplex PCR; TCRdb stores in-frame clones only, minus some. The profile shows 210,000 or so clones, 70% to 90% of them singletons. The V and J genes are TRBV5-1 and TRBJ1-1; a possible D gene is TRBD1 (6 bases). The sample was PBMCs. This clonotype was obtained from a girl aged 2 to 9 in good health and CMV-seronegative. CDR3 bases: TGCGCCTCCAGGGGCACTGAAGCTTTCTTT. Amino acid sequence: CASRGTEAFF.